This TCR beta chain was retrieved from a study of CD4 T cells in relation to SARS-CoV-2 and coronaviruses (dated by TCRdb to the early 2020s). Background on the whole study: In the ViraFEST assay, PBMCs were cultured with antigen for 9 to 11 days, after which TCR beta CDR3s were sequenced to identify antigen-specific clonal expansions. An HIV-1 Nef peptide pool or a no-peptide culture served as the negative reference condition. Patient-derived lymphoblastoid cell lines were used to map the HLA restriction of shared crossreactive spike epitopes. At the level of individual TCR clonotypes, the study measured memory CD4+ T cell crossreactivity between SARS-CoV-2 spike protein and common cold coronavirus spike proteins. The Adaptive Biotechnologies TCR-sequencing kit was used to sequence samples from a few pre-COVID donors and the naive versus memory experiments, while other data came from Illumina-based sequencing. A different, Illumina-based TCR-beta assay was used to sequence expansion assays from other donors in the study. What the study reported, not specific to this receptor: In 65% to 70% of donors, memory CD4+ clonotypes turned up that crossrecognized SARS-CoV-2 and at least one common cold coronavirus spike. Crossreactive clones showed significantly weaker SARS-CoV-2-driven expansion than monoreactive clones, consistent with antigenic imprinting. Small numbers of patients and of tested TCRs were a limitation of the study. Because the crossreactivity analysis focused on spike protein, crossreactivity against other viral proteins was not assessed. Because no donor provided both pre-pandemic and post-infection samples, tracing the source of pre-existing responses was limited.

CD4+ T cells from unexposed donors were collected before the COVID-19 pandemic (2011-2018). The EasySep CD4+ T cell isolation kit was used to isolate CD4+ T cells once the cultures had run for roughly 10 days. Unexposed donor CD4+ T cells were tested for reactivity to SARS-CoV-2 S and N and four common cold coronavirus spike pools, as cell number allowed. Each well received about 2 million PBMCs, cultured in IMDM supplemented with roughly 5.1% human AB serum and around 9 IU/ml IL-2. Half of the culture medium was replaced with fresh IL-2-containing medium on days 3 and 7. Triplicate replicate wells were generally used for each peptide culture condition. Leukapheresis product for the unexposed donors was bought commercially. Ficoll-Paque PLUS gradient centrifugation was used to isolate PBMCs from leukapheresis product or whole blood. PBMCs were either used fresh in the expansion assay or cryopreserved at -140 degrees C. The QIAamp Micro DNA Kit was used to extract genomic DNA from the CD4+ T cells.

Libraries were prepared through the immunoSEQ multiplex PCR assay. The study's own analysis went as follows. During preprocessing, nonproductive sequences were discarded, as were any CDR3s that did not begin with C, did not end with F or W, or were shorter than 7 amino acids. The MANAFEST web app was used to call antigen-specific clonotypes on the basis of expansion compared with the reference and with other culture wells. A clone was considered positive if the clone showed significant expansion compared with the reference culture in 2 of 3 replicate wells at an FDR below 0.05. Positive clones also required significant expansion versus all other tandem wells and an odds ratio above 5. CDR3 homology was measured as pairwise Levenshtein distance, computed with the stringdist R package after trimming three terminal residues from each end. TCRdb obtained this table from immuneACCESS and retained in-frame rearrangements with V and J assigned. These tables miss some clones; where compared with another copy, unresolved V genes account for less than half of the shortfall, and the remainder is unexplained. D and trimming come from the DNA, and the V and J calls and clone size come from that table. The sample profile shows roughly 21,000 clones; under 80% of them were found once. The ten largest clones take up roughly 15% of the sample.

A note on this clone: No antigen is known for it. No qualities accompany the bases; no much larger clone lies one base away.

The CDR3 measures 15 amino acids from cysteine to phenylalanine. This entry keeps only the CDR3 DNA: 45 bases, framed from base 1. Taken from the germline V gene (reference sequence), the CDR1 and CDR2 loops are SEHNR and FQNEAQ. From V the trimming removes 1 base and from J it removes 6 bases, while the gene matches leave 7 bases of the junction unaccounted for. Sequencing input: CD4+ T cells from PBMCs, cultured in vitro. This clonotype was obtained from a human donor in good health. The rearranged chain carries TRBV7-9 and TRBJ2-7; 9 bases in the middle match TRBD2. The DNA sequence follows: TGTGCCAGCAGCTTAGGGTTAGCGGGAGAGGTCGAGCAGTACTTC. This codes for CASSLGLAGEVEQYF.